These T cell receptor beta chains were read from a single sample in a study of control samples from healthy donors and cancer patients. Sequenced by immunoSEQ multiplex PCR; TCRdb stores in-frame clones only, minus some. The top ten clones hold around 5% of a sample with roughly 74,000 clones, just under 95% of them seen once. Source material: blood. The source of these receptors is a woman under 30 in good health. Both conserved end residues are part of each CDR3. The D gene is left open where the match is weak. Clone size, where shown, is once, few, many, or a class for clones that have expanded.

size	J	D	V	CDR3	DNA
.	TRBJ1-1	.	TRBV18	CASSYQILGGNTEAFF	TGTGCCAGCTCTTATCAGATTCTGGGGGGTAACACTGAAGCTTTCTTT
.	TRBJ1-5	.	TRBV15	CATSRPDSSNQPQHF	TGTGCCACCAGCAGACCAGACAGTAGCAATCAGCCCCAGCATTTT
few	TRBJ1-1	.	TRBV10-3	CAISEGKNTEAFF	TGTGCCATCAGTGAAGGGAAGAACACTGAAGCTTTCTTT
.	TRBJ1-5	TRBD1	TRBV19	CASSWQGATGNQPQHF	TGTGCCAGTAGTTGGCAGGGGGCGACAGGCAATCAGCCCCAGCATTTT
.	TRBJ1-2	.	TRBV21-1	CASSKADRSQDRPYGYTF	TGTGCCAGCAGCAAAGCCGATAGGAGCCAGGACAGGCCCTATGGCTACACCTTC
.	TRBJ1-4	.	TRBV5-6	CASSFRAGRYNEKLFF	TGTGCCAGCAGCTTCCGGGCAGGGCGATATAATGAAAAACTGTTTTTT
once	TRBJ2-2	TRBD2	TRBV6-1	CASSEGGGVSRTGELFF	TGTGCCAGCAGTGAGGGCGGGGGGGTTAGCCGAACCGGGGAGCTGTTTTTT
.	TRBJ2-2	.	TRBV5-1	CASSLEVTVPTGELFF	TGCGCCAGCAGCTTGGAGGTCACGGTTCCCACCGGGGAGCTGTTTTTT
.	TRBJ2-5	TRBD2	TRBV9	CASSPEGAGGQETQYF	TGTGCCAGCAGCCCGGAGGGGGCGGGAGGGCAGGAGACCCAGTACTTC
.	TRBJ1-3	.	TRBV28	CASSLSGFSGNTIYF	TGTGCCAGCAGTTTATCAGGTTTCTCTGGAAACACCATATATTTT
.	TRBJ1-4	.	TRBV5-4	CASSIGGDEKLFF	TGTGCCAGCAGCATAGGAGGCGATGAAAAACTGTTTTTT
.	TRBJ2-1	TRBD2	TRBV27	CASSLGFLAGGLTSYNEQFF	TGTGCCAGCAGTTTAGGATTCCTAGCGGGGGGATTAACCTCCTACAATGAGCAGTTCTTC
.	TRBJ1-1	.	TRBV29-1	CSVFPGDNTEAFF	TGCAGCGTCTTCCCAGGGGACAACACTGAAGCTTTCTTT
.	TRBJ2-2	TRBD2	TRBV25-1	CASSDGGSDTGELFF	TGTGCCAGCAGTGATGGCGGGAGTGACACCGGGGAGCTGTTTTTT
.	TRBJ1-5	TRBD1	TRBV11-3	CASSLKGQGAISNQPQHF	TGTGCCAGCAGCTTAAAGGGACAGGGGGCTATAAGCAATCAGCCCCAGCATTTT
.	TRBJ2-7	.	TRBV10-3	CAISESTGSPKAYEQYF	TGTGCCATCAGTGAGTCGACAGGCTCCCCCAAAGCTTACGAGCAGTACTTC
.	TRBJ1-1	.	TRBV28	CASNSKTGLGTEAFF	TGTGCCAGCAATTCAAAGACAGGTTTGGGCACTGAAGCTTTCTTT
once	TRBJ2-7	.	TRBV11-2	CASTRGGVGYEQYF	TGTGCCAGCACCAGGGGCGGGGTCGGATACGAGCAGTACTTC
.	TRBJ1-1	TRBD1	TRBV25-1	CASRGQGPNTEAFF	TGTGCCAGCAGGGGACAGGGGCCGAACACTGAAGCTTTCTTT
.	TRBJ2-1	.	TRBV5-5	CASSLAWNEQFF	TGTGCCAGCAGCTTGGCATGGAATGAGCAGTTCTTC
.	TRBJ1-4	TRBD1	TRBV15	CATSRGDRGLMDEKLFF	TGTGCCACCAGCAGAGGGGACAGGGGACTCATGGATGAAAAACTGTTTTTT
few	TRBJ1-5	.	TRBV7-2	CASSLVANSNQPQHF	TGTGCCAGCAGCTTAGTGGCGAATAGCAATCAGCCCCAGCATTTT
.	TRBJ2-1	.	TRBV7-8	CASSLEGGPASPQFF	TGTGCCAGCAGCTTAGAAGGGGGGCCGGCTTCCCCGCAGTTCTTC
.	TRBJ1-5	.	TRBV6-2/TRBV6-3	CASSYSRAEPQHF	TGTGCCAGCAGTTACTCGAGGGCAGAACCCCAGCATTTT
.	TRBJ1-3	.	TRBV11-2	CASSFEQGRREF	TGTGCCAGCAGCTTTGAACAGGGCCGCCGGGAATTT
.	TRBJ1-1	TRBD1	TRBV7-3	CASSLETFTGVAVPAFF	TGTGCCAGCAGCTTGGAGACGTTTACAGGGGTTGCCGTCCCAGCTTTCTTT
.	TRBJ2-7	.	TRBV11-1	CASRRDPGTMYEQYF	TGTGCCAGCAGACGAGATCCGGGAACTATGTACGAGCAGTACTTC
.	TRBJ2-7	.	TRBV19	CASSIGLGDLYSYEQYF	TGTGCCAGTAGTATAGGTTTAGGGGACCTCTACTCCTACGAGCAGTACTTC
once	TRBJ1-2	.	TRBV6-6	CASVGANGYTF	TGTGCCAGCGTCGGGGCCAATGGCTACACCTTC
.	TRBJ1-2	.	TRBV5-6	CASSLIWVRGGYTF	TGTGCCAGCAGCTTAATCTGGGTACGAGGGGGCTACACCTTC
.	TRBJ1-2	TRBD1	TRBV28	CVSNIPGTGVPLSGYTF	TGTGTCAGCAACATTCCCGGGACAGGGGTCCCACTCAGTGGCTACACCTTC
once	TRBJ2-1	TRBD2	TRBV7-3	CASSPLAGGYNEQFF	TGTGCCAGCAGCCCACTAGCGGGGGGCTACAATGAGCAGTTCTTC
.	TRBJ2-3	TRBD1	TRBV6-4	CASSDSTGADTQYF	TGTGCCAGCAGTGACTCAACAGGGGCAGATACGCAGTATTTT
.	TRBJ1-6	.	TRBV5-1	CASSFRDIHSGDSPLHF	TGCGCCAGCAGCTTCCGGGACATACACTCAGGGGATTCACCCCTCCACTTT
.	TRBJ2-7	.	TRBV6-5	CASRTTGYYEQYF	TGTGCCAGCAGGACGACGGGGTACTACGAGCAGTACTTC
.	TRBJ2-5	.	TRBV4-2	CASSQDSSLATETQYF	TGTGCCAGCAGCCAAGACTCGTCCCTTGCTACAGAGACCCAGTACTTC
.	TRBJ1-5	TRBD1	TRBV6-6	CASSSPGQGNQPQHF	TGTGCCAGCAGTTCTCCGGGACAGGGCAATCAGCCCCAGCATTTT
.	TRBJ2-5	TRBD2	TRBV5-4	CASSLSLLAGEARETQYF	TGTGCCAGCAGCTTGAGTTTATTAGCGGGAGAAGCACGGGAGACCCAGTACTTC
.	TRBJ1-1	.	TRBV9	CASSDGTQAFF	TGTGCCAGCAGCGACGGGACTCAAGCTTTCTTT
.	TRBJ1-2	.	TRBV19	CASSPRDIYGYTF	TGTGCCAGTAGTCCCCGGGACATATATGGCTACACCTTC
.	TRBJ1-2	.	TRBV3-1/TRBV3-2	CASSRGLGNRFYGYTF	TGTGCCAGCAGCCGAGGTTTAGGGAACCGATTCTATGGCTACACCTTC
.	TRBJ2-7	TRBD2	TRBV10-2	CASTDALAGAYEQYF	TGCGCCAGCACCGACGCACTAGCGGGGGCATACGAGCAGTACTTC
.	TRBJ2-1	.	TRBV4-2	CASTLNNEQFF	TGTGCCAGCACCCTAAACAATGAGCAGTTCTTC
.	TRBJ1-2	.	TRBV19	CASSHTPIRPLVGYTF	TGTGCCAGTAGCCATACCCCGATTAGGCCCCTGGTTGGCTACACCTTC
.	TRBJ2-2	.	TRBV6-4	CASSVGSTGELFF	TGTGCCAGCAGTGTGGGTTCGACCGGGGAGCTGTTTTTT
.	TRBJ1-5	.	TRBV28	CASRPEQGSGQPQHF	TGTGCCAGCAGGCCAGAACAGGGTTCGGGTCAGCCCCAGCATTTT
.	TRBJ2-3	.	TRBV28	CASSSAQLSTSTDTQYF	TGTGCCAGCAGTTCTGCGCAGCTTAGTACTAGCACAGATACGCAGTATTTT
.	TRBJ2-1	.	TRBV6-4	CASSDRENNEQFF	TGTGCCAGCAGTGACCGGGAGAACAATGAGCAGTTCTTC